One sample yielded the 10 T cell receptor beta chains listed below, sequenced in a study of Graves' ophthalmopathy and Graves' hyperthyroidism. Amplification from RNA transcripts yielded the TCR beta CDR3 regions. Scientists carried out first-round RT-PCR using HTBI primers and then a second-round multiplex PCR. TCRdb processed the multiplex PCR reads anew with MiXCR; each CDR3 protein has one entry. Among over a million distinct CDR3 sequences listed, about 35% were seen once. The sample was peripheral blood or thyroid tissue (not recorded which). These receptors were taken from an adult man with Graves' hyperthyroidism.

This sequence joins TRBV20-1 and TRBJ2-7; no firm D call. Germline CDR1 is DFQATT and CDR2 is SNEGSKA (reference sequence). V was cut by 6 bases and J by 2 bases, with 14 bases left in between. The CDR3 contains 13 residues. The CDR3 DNA is TGCAGTGCGATATCAGGACGAACCTACGAGCAGTACTTC. It yields the protein CSAISGRTYEQYF.

This clonotype was seen many times. The rearrangement joins TRBV25-1 to TRBJ2-2; D assignment may be TRBD1 or TRBD2 (5 bases each). The V and J ends lost 8 bases and 1 base respectively, with 14 bases between them. The CDR3 length is 15 residues. The germline CDR1 and CDR2 sequences are MGHDK and SYGVNS. CDR3 in DNA: TGTGCCAGCGAGGGGCAGGGCCGGAACACCGGGGAGCTGTTTTTT. This encodes CASEGQGRNTGELFF.

This chain links TRBV19 with TRBJ1-1; 9 bases agree with TRBD1. In germline, CDR1 is LNHDA, CDR2 SQIVND (reference sequence). The CDR3 runs to 15 residues. V lost 5 bases, J lost 6 bases, and 10 bases stayed unmatched. The CDR3 here is CASSSTGTGRAEAFF. The CDR3 DNA reads TGTGCCAGTAGTTCTACCGGGACAGGGAGGGCTGAAGCTTTCTTT.

The rearrangement links TRBV29-1 to TRBJ1-5; D is ambiguous. The germline V gene has CDR1 SQVTM and CDR2 ANQGSEA. This CDR3 spans 13 amino acids. The V end lost 2 bases, the J end lost 11 bases, and 16 bases lay between the germline ends. CDR3 sequence: CSVEQRLQETQHF. The CDR3 DNA follows: TGCAGCGTTGAACAGCGACTACAAGAGACCCAGCATTTT.

The genes are TRBV2 and TRBJ2-7; 10 nucleotides agree with TRBD1. Germline lookup yields CDR1 SNHLY and CDR2 FYNNEI. The CDR3 totals 11 residues. J gave up 13 bases and V 6 bases, and 6 bases lay outside the gene matches. The CDR3 loop is CASRDDRGQYF. DNA for the CDR3: TGTGCCAGCAGAGATGACAGGGGGCAATACTTC.

The chain joins TRBV6-1 to TRBJ1-5; no clear D. The CDR3 consists of 15 residues. Per germline, CDR1 MNHNS and CDR2 SASEGT. V dropped 2 bases and J dropped 5 bases, with 13 bases sitting between them. CDR3 residues: CASSEIVRVDQPQHF. DNA of the CDR3: TGTGCCAGCAGTGAAATCGTAAGGGTGGATCAGCCCCAGCATTTT.

This clonotype was observed a handful of times. The V and J genes are TRBV29-1 and TRBJ2-3; 13 nucleotides agree with TRBD2. V was pared by 7 bases and J by 3 bases, with 1 base of the junction left unmatched. Germline V gene data show CDR1 as SQVTM and CDR2 as ANQGSEA. The CDR3 has 13 residues. The CDR3 is CSATSGRTDTQYF. The CDR3 DNA sequence: TGCAGCGCGACTAGCGGGAGGACAGATACGCAGTATTTT.

This clonotype was counted at least ten times. The chain has TRBV2 and TRBJ2-5, with 7 bases identical to TRBD1. This CDR3 spans 13 amino acids. V shed 7 bases and J 2 bases; nucleotides not matched to a gene: 4. The germline V gene encodes CDR1 SNHLY and CDR2 FYNNEI. In DNA form, the CDR3 reads TGTGCCAGCAACAGGGGACAGCAAGAGACCCAGTACTTC. This encodes CASNRGQQETQYF. The full variable domain, with the rest looked up from reference TRBV2 and TRBJ2-5, is EPEVTQTPSHQVTQMGQEVILRCVPISNHLYFYWYRQILGQKVEFLVSFYNNEISEKSEIFDDQFSVERPDGSNFTLKIRSTKLEDSAMYFCASNRGQQETQYFGPGTRLLVL.

This clonotype came up many times. The DNA for the CDR3 is TGTGCCAGCAGCCGAGCCGCGACAGGGACCGGGGAGCTGTTTTTT. Translated, it gives CASSRAATGTGELFF. The V gene is TRBV2, the J gene TRBJ2-2; TRBD1 matches at 7 bases. This CDR3 contains 15 residues. Germline CDR1 SNHLY, CDR2 FYNNEI. J gave up 5 bases and V 6 bases, and 9 bases lay outside the gene matches.

This clonotype was seen at least ten times. The CDR3 DNA follows: TGTGCCAGTAGTACCGGACGGCGGAATGTGGGGCTGGGCGAGCAGTACTTC. It specifies CASSTGRRNVGLGEQYF. The chain recombines TRBV19 with TRBJ2-7; D is possibly TRBD1 (5 bases). This CDR3 contains 17 residues. Germline V gene data show CDR1 as LNHDA and CDR2 as SQIVND (reference sequence). With 4 bases removed from V and 6 bases from J, the gap between germline ends came to 25 bases.